The 17 T cell receptor beta chains presented below share a single source sample, sequenced in a study of T-cell reconstitution after alpha-beta-depleted transplantation in children. During its preparation, the TCRbeta library received unique molecular identifiers. MiXCR, run by TCRdb on the PCR reads, gives a single entry per CDR3 protein. The sample consists of 300,000 or so distinct CDR3 sequences, approximately 20% of them appearing once. The sequenced sample was PBMCs, mostly from graft donor cells, obtained 180 days after TCRalphabeta/CD19-depleted stem cell transplant. The receptors were sampled from a male patient younger than 18 who had a stem cell transplant for acute lymphoblastic leukemia, so the T cells may come from the graft donor.

This chain joins TRBV15 and TRBJ2-5; 11 nucleotides line up with TRBD2. CDR3 length: 17 residues. Germline CDR1 and CDR2: LNHNV and YYDKDF (reference sequence). The J segment lost 7 bases and the V segment lost 0 bases, leaving 10 bases of the junction unmatched. CDR3 bases: TGTGCCACCAGCAGAGAGCCTAGCGGGAGGACTAAGGGGACCCAGTACTTC. It yields the protein CATSREPSGRTKGTQYF.

This clonotype was counted only a few times. The chain joins TRBV7-9 to TRBJ2-5; 12 nucleotides line up with TRBD1. The CDR3 is 15 amino acids. CDR1 is SEHNR, CDR2 FQNEAQ, per germline (reference sequence). Trimming took 5 bases from V and 3 from J; bases not matched to a gene: 4. CDR3 residues: CASSPGQGAEETQYF. The CDR3 nucleotides read TGTGCCAGCAGCCCGGGACAGGGGGCCGAAGAGACCCAGTACTTC.

The CDR3 DNA follows: TGCGCCAGCAGCCACGGACCCACCCCCGGGGAGCTGTTTTTT. Translation gives CASSHGPTPGELFF. This sequence joins TRBV5-1 and TRBJ2-2, with D uncertain. The CDR3 extends over 14 amino acids. Germline values: CDR1 SGHRS, CDR2 YFSETQ. The V end was cut by 4 bases, the J end by 6 bases, with 13 bases between.

The CDR3 DNA sequence: TGTGCCAGCAGTTGGCGGGAGACCCAGTACTTC. Translation: CASSWRETQYF. The rearrangement links TRBV28 to TRBJ2-5; unclear D gene. Germline V CDR1 and CDR2: MDHEN, SYDVKM. The CDR3 consists of 11 residues. V gave up 4 bases and J gave up 5 bases, with 5 bases separating them.

The rearrangement uses TRBV12-3 or TRBV12-4 and TRBJ2-1; 8 bases match TRBD1. This CDR3 region has 15 residues. The ends lost 4 bases at V and 14 bases at J; junction bases unmatched: 16. Here the CDR3 reads CASSSRTGTEHCKFF. The CDR3 region has the DNA TGTGCCAGCAGTTCCCGGACAGGGACGGAACATTGTAAGTTCTTC.

There are a few counts of this clonotype. This chain uses TRBV5-1 with TRBJ2-1; D unclear. CDR1 is SGHRS, CDR2 YFSETQ, per germline. V lost 4 bases to trimming and J lost 2 bases, with 16 bases between them. The CDR3 sequence is 16 residues long. The CDR3: CASSARIFLTYNEQFF. CDR3 coding DNA: TGCGCCAGCAGCGCTAGGATTTTCCTAACCTACAATGAGCAGTTCTTC.

There are a few counts of this clonotype. The chain uses TRBV20-1 and TRBJ2-3, with 10 bases fitting TRBD1. Germline values: CDR1 DFQATT, CDR2 SNEGSKA (reference sequence). With 8 bases clipped from V and 5 bases from J, the junction kept 10 bases outside the gene matches. The CDR3 extends over 14 amino acids. The CDR3 DNA follows: TGCAGTACCCCCCCGACAGGGGGCAGAGATACGCAGTATTTT. It codes for CSTPPTGGRDTQYF.

The table lists this clonotype with a few counts. The chain joins TRBV20-1 to TRBJ2-5; maybe TRBD1 (5 bases). Germline V lookup: CDR1 DFQATT, CDR2 SNEGSKA (reference sequence). This CDR3 has 12 residues. Between the trimmed V and J ends, which lost 3 bases and 7 bases, there was a span of 12 bases. The CDR3 DNA reads TGCAGTGCTAGGGAGCCAGGGTGGACCCAGTACTTC. This sequence encodes CSAREPGWTQYF.

The chain combines TRBV7-8 with TRBJ1-2; the match to TRBD1 covers 9 bases. CDR3 length: 16 residues. J gave up 4 bases and V 4 bases, and 10 bases lay outside the gene matches. Per the germline V gene, CDR1 is SGHVS and CDR2 is FQNEAQ. CDR3 DNA sequence: TGTGCCAGCAGCTCTTATTCCGGGACAGGGAGCTATGGCTACACCTTC. Translation: CASSSYSGTGSYGYTF.

This clonotype was counted only a few times. The V and J genes are TRBV7-9 and TRBJ2-1, with unresolved D. Trimming cost V 3 bases and J 7 bases, with 10 bases left between them. The V gene's germline CDR1 is SEHNR and CDR2 FQNEAQ (reference sequence). There are 13 residues in the CDR3. The CDR3 reads CASSFSALNEQFF. DNA of the CDR3: TGTGCCAGCAGCTTTTCCGCTTTGAATGAGCAGTTCTTC.

The V call is TRBV10-3, the J call TRBJ2-1; D is possibly TRBD2 (6 bases). V was trimmed by 4 bases and J by 2 bases, leaving 6 bases between them. The CDR3 covers 13 residues. The germline CDR1 and CDR2 sequences are ENHRY and SYGVKD. The CDR3 region is CAISGLAYNEQFF. Here the CDR3 DNA reads TGTGCCATCAGTGGACTAGCCTACAATGAGCAGTTCTTC.

The genes are TRBV10-1 and TRBJ2-5; D is uncertain. The CDR3 consists of 16 residues. The ends were cut back, 6 bases at V and 1 base at J, with 18 bases in the middle. The germline gives CDR1 WNHNN, CDR2 SYGVQD (reference sequence). CDR3 region: CASSHAVYIGQETQYF. CDR3 sequence (DNA): TGCGCCAGCAGCCACGCTGTCTATATAGGCCAAGAGACCCAGTACTTC.

The V call is TRBV20-1, the J call TRBJ2-7, with D perhaps being TRBD1 or TRBD2 (5 bases each). Germline CDR1 DFQATT, CDR2 SNEGSKA (reference sequence). The V end was cut by 5 bases, the J end by 2 bases, with 16 bases between. This CDR3 region has 14 residues. The CDR3 reads CSAPTWWGTYEQYF. CDR3 coding DNA: TGCAGTGCTCCCACCTGGTGGGGGACCTACGAGCAGTACTTC.

This clonotype was seen a handful of times. The chain couples TRBV5-1 to TRBJ2-1, with D possibly being TRBD1 (6 bases). The germline gives CDR1 SGHRS, CDR2 YFSETQ. This CDR3 spans 13 amino acids. V was cut by 3 bases and J by 10 bases, with 14 bases left in between. CDR3: CASSWGLGDEQFF. The CDR3 DNA sequence: TGCGCCAGCAGCTGGGGGCTGGGTGACGAGCAGTTCTTC.

The chain joins TRBV20-1 to TRBJ1-5; D gene uncertain. V was shortened by 1 base and J by 4 bases, with 14 bases between the two germline ends. Germline V gene sequence: CDR1 DFQATT, CDR2 SNEGSKA (reference sequence). There are 15 residues in the CDR3. CDR3 region: CSARVLQVENQPQHF. The CDR3 DNA reads TGCAGTGCTAGAGTCTTGCAGGTGGAAAATCAGCCCCAGCATTTT.

This rearrangement joins TRBV4-2 to TRBJ2-7; D is undetermined. The CDR3 totals 15 residues. Germline V gene data show CDR1 as LGHNA and CDR2 as YNFKEQ. Trimming took off 1 base at V and 2 bases at J, with 12 bases between the two ends. CDR3 sequence: CASSQVGNPTYEQYF. The CDR3 DNA is TGTGCCAGCAGCCAAGTCGGCAACCCTACCTACGAGCAGTACTTC.

CDR3 region: CSARVFAEGTDTQYF. The DNA of the CDR3 is TGCAGTGCTAGAGTTTTTGCGGAAGGCACAGATACGCAGTATTTT. The V gene is TRBV20-1, the J gene TRBJ2-3; D is uncertain. Germline CDR1 reads DFQATT; CDR2 reads SNEGSKA (reference sequence). This CDR3 is 15 amino acids long. Deletions cut 1 base from V and 1 base from J, with 12 bases between.